The 25 T cell receptor beta chains given below trace back to one sample, sequenced in a study of CD8+CD57+ T cells in acquired aplastic anemia. Genomic DNA served as template for TCR beta VDJ and CDR3 profiling. A single record per CDR3 protein comes from TCRdb applying MiXCR to the reads. Of hundreds of thousands of distinct CDR3 sequences listed, 65% to 80% are singletons. The sequenced sample consisted of sorted CD4+, CD8+, or CD8+CD57+ T cells (not recorded which) from PBMCs. The origin of the receptors is a human donor in good health, serving as a control.

This clonotype was counted ten times or more. This rearrangement joins TRBV11-1 to TRBJ2-5; 12 nucleotides agree with TRBD2. The CDR3 runs to 15 residues. J lost 4 bases, V lost 1 base, and 1 base had no gene match. Germline lookup yields CDR1 SGHAT and CDR2 FQDESV (reference sequence). CDR3 sequence (DNA): TGTGCCAGCAGCTTAGGGACTAGCGGGGCAGAGACCCAGTACTTC. This translates into CASSLGTSGAETQYF.

The V gene is TRBV20-1, the J gene TRBJ2-7; D remains unclear. CDR3 length equals 11 residues. CDR1 is DFQATT and CDR2 is SNEGSKA in the germline V gene (reference sequence). V lost 3 bases and J lost 5, with 8 bases in between. The CDR3 nucleotides are TGCAGTGCTAGGGGCCGGGACGAGCAGTACTTC. This sequence encodes CSARGRDEQYF.

This clonotype has ten or more counts. This chain links TRBV9 with TRBJ2-2, with 7 positions matching TRBD1. This CDR3 spans 15 amino acids. V was pared by 4 bases and J by 5 bases, with 8 bases of the junction left unmatched. Germline V gene data show CDR1 as SGDLS and CDR2 as YYNGEE. The CDR3: CASSPPRGRTGELFF. CDR3 DNA sequence: TGTGCCAGCAGCCCCCCTAGGGGGCGGACCGGGGAGCTGTTTTTT.

The rearrangement joins TRBV7-9 to TRBJ2-1; D may be TRBD2 (6 bases). Trimming removed 2 bases at V and 7 bases at J, with 15 bases between. Germline V gives CDR1 SEHNR, CDR2 FQNEAQ (reference sequence). This CDR3 is 15 amino acids long. The CDR3 loop is CASSLCGATANEQFF. CDR3 nucleotide sequence: TGTGCCAGCAGCTTATGCGGGGCCACAGCTAATGAGCAGTTCTTC.

Concerning this clonotype itself: A read error may produce the germline difference seen at one junction end. The chain is built from TRBV7-7 and TRBJ2-5; D is unresolved. This CDR3 has 15 residues. CDR1 and CDR2 (germline): SSHAT, FNYEAQ (reference sequence). Written as DNA, the CDR3 is TGTGCTAGCAGTCCCAACTCGCCAGTGCCCCAGACCCAGTACTTC. Its translation is CASSPNSPVPQTQYF.

This chain links TRBV9 with TRBJ2-5, with a possible D match to TRBD1 (5 bases). There are 14 residues in the CDR3. Germline V lookup: CDR1 SGDLS, CDR2 YYNGEE. The germline V and J ends were trimmed by 3 bases and 14 bases, with 23 bases remaining between them. As DNA, the CDR3 is TGTGCCAGCAGCGAAGCTACCTCCGGAGACAGCCACTACTTC. It encodes CASSEATSGDSHYF.

The chain has TRBV7-2 and TRBJ2-2; either TRBD1 or TRBD2 may fit D (5 bases each). CDR3 length equals 15 residues. V lost 5 bases, J lost 17 bases, and 27 bases lay in between. Germline CDR1 and CDR2: SGHTA and FQGNSA. CDR3 residues: CASSAGADTQDFGFF. In DNA, the CDR3 is TGTGCCAGCAGCGCCGGGGCAGATACGCAGGATTTTGGCTTTTTT. Variable domain in full (rest from reference TRBV7-2 and TRBJ2-2): GAGVSQSPSNKVTEKGKDVELRCDPISGHTALYWYRQSLGQGLEFLIYFQGNSAPDKSGLPSDRFSAERTGGSVSTLTIQRTQQEDSAVYLCASSAGADTQDFGFFGEGSRLTVL.

This clonotype was picked up a small number of times. The rearrangement joins TRBV19 to TRBJ1-2; 8 bases agree with TRBD1. The CDR3 has 15 amino acids. Unmatched junction bases numbered 9, after V lost 5 bases and J lost 4 bases. Per germline, CDR1 LNHDA and CDR2 SQIVND (reference sequence). The CDR3 spells CASSSPPTGVYGYTF. Written as DNA, the CDR3 is TGTGCCAGTAGTTCGCCCCCGACAGGGGTCTATGGCTACACCTTC.

Regarding this clonotype: A much larger clone lies one base from this, so it may be a read error. The genes are TRBV7-2 and TRBJ2-5; TRBD1 agrees at 7 bases. The length of the CDR3 is 15 residues. J was trimmed by 5 bases and V by 7 bases; bases with no gene match: 13. Germline lookup yields CDR1 SGHTA and CDR2 FQGNSA. In nucleotides, the CDR3 is TGTGCCAGCAACTCCAGGGGACAGCCTCTTGAGACCCAGTACTTC. It translates to CASNSRGQPLETQYF.

The DNA of the CDR3 is TGTGCCAGCAGCTTAGATCGGCAGGGAAAAAACACGAGCCATTTT. This translates into CASSLDRQGKNTSHF. The chain carries TRBV7-9 and TRBJ1-5; perhaps TRBD1 as D (5 bases). Trimming pared 1 base from V and 16 bases from J, leaving 23 bases between. CDR1 is SEHNR, CDR2 FQNEAQ, per germline (reference sequence). CDR3 length equals 15 residues.

This clonotype was observed a handful of times. This sequence joins TRBV10-3 and TRBJ1-1, with 7 bases aligning to TRBD1. V shed 2 bases, J shed 11 bases, and the junction held 8 bases outside the gene matches. There are 13 residues in the CDR3. CDR1 and CDR2 (germline): ENHRY, SYGVKD. The CDR3 bases are TGTGCCATCAGTGAGAGCCGACAGGGAGCCGCTTTCTTT. Amino acid sequence: CAISESRQGAAFF.

The chain is built from TRBV12-3 or TRBV12-4 and TRBJ1-6; TRBD1 matches at 8 bases. The CDR3 is 15 residues long. J lost 5 bases, V lost 9 bases, and 9 bases had no gene match. The CDR3 here is CASGIGQGDNSPLHF. The CDR3 coding sequence is TGTGCCAGTGGCATCGGACAGGGAGATAATTCACCCCTCCACTTT.

This clonotype was found once. This sequence may be a read error, since a much larger clone differs from it by one base. The chain recombines TRBV6-6 with TRBJ1-5; TRBD1 matches at 9 bases. The CDR3 runs to 15 residues. Germline V gene data show CDR1 as MNHNY and CDR2 as SVGAGI (reference sequence). The CDR3 region is CGSSEPGQGLQPQHF. CDR3 DNA: TGTGGCAGCAGTGAGCCGGGACAGGGTCTTCAGCCCCAGCATTTT.

A remark on this clonotype: One end of the junction varies from germline; a read error may be responsible. The chain has TRBV11-2 and TRBJ2-7; tentatively, D is TRBD1 or TRBD2 (5 bases each). Germline CDR1 is SGHAT and CDR2 is FQNNGV. CDR3 length equals 14 residues. The CDR3 sequence is CASSKVQGPNEQYF. Here the CDR3 DNA reads TGCGCCAGCAGCAAAGTTCAGGGACCCAACGAGCAGTACTTC.

This clonotype was recorded many times. V is TRBV5-8 and J is TRBJ2-1, with D possibly being TRBD2 (5 bases). Per the germline V gene, CDR1 is SGHTS and CDR2 is YDEGEE. Trimming shortened V by 4 bases and J by 5 bases, and 19 bases separated the two germline ends. The CDR3 has 16 amino acids. CDR3 bases: TGTGCCAGCAGCCGTGAGACCGACACTAGTAACAATGAGCAGTTCTTC. Translated: CASSRETDTSNNEQFF. Full variable domain (missing parts from reference TRBV5-8 and TRBJ2-1): EAGVTQSPTHLIKTRGQQATLRCSPISGHTSVYWYQQALGLGLQFLLWYDEGEERNRGNFPPRFSGRQFPNYSSELNVNALELEDSALYLCASSRETDTSNNEQFFGPGTRLTVL.

With respect to this clonotype: Given the absence of the conserved phenylalanine or tryptophan at the CDR3 end, a read error is likely. The rearrangement uses TRBV19 and TRBJ2-2; D gene unclear. Germline CDR1 LNHDA, CDR2 SQIVND (reference sequence). Trimming took 5 bases from V and 8 from J, leaving 15 bases between them. The CDR3 extends over 14 amino acids. CDR3 loop: CASSSSERRGELFS. The CDR3 coding sequence is TGTGCCAGTAGTTCCTCAGAAAGGCGTGGGGAGCTGTTTTCT.

Of note for this clonotype: One end of the junction does not line up with germline, which may come from a read error. V is TRBV7-3 and J is TRBJ2-3, with D uncertain. The CDR3 runs to 12 residues. Germline V lookup: CDR1 SGHTA, CDR2 FQGTGA. CDR3 in DNA: TGTGCCAGCAGCCACATTCCGAGCAAGCAGCATTTC. It specifies CASSHIPSKQHF.

This clonotype has ten or more counts. V usage is TRBV3-1 and J usage is TRBJ1-2; weak D call: TRBD1 (6 bases). CDR1 is LGHDT, CDR2 YNNKEL, per germline (reference sequence). Trimming shortened V by 3 bases and J by 2 bases, and 10 bases separated the two germline ends. The CDR3 loop spans 14 amino acids. CDR3 in amino acids: CASSHVTGNYGYTF. The CDR3 DNA reads TGTGCCAGCAGCCACGTGACAGGAAACTATGGCTACACCTTC.

On this clonotype itself: The CDR3 does not close with the conserved phenylalanine or tryptophan, likely indicating a read error. The limits of the CDR3 on the DNA are not certain, so only TCRdb's listed CDR3 is given. The V call is TRBV7-2, the J call TRBJ1-2; TRBD1 is the table's D call, not checked against the DNA. The CDR3 length equals 13 residues, ends included. Germline V gene sequence: CDR1 SGHTA, CDR2 FQGNSA. The CDR3 sequence is CASSLTGTGANVL.

This clonotype was counted many times. This chain connects TRBV2 to TRBJ2-3, with a tentative D call TRBD2 (6 bases). CDR1 is SNHLY and CDR2 is FYNNEI in the germline V gene. V shed 7 bases and J shed 2 bases, with 16 bases lying between them. CDR3 size: 15 residues. DNA of the CDR3: TGTGCCAGCATGACTAGTAGCACACACACAGATACGCAGTATTTT. It codes for CASMTSSTHTDTQYF.

This sequence joins TRBV7-8 and TRBJ2-3, with a possible D match to TRBD1 (5 bases). Trimming cost V 5 bases and J 4 bases, with 16 bases left between them. This CDR3 is built from 15 residues. Germline V gene sequence: CDR1 SGHVS, CDR2 FQNEAQ. The CDR3 spells CASSPSAGRADTQYF. The CDR3, as DNA: TGTGCCAGCAGCCCCTCCGCAGGGCGCGCAGATACGCAGTATTTT.

The table lists this clonotype with many counts. This sequence joins TRBV28 and TRBJ1-5, with 7 bases aligning to TRBD1. CDR3 length equals 14 residues. J lost 5 bases, V lost 6 bases, and 7 bases had no gene match. Germline values: CDR1 MDHEN, CDR2 SYDVKM. The DNA for the CDR3 is TGTGCCAGCAGCCAGACAGGGAGCGATCAGCCCCAGCATTTT. Its translation is CASSQTGSDQPQHF.

The chain carries TRBV7-6 and TRBJ1-2, with D maybe TRBD1 (5 bases). V lost 6 bases to trimming and J lost 14 bases, with 22 bases between them. This CDR3 contains 13 residues. Looked up from germline, CDR1 is SGHVS and CDR2 is FNYEAQ. The CDR3 here is CASSTRQLLNETF. In DNA, the CDR3 is TGTGCCAGCAGTACGAGACAGCTCCTCAATGAGACCTTC.

This chain joins TRBV10-3 and TRBJ2-5; D gene unclear. The CDR3 has 15 residues. In germline, CDR1 is ENHRY, CDR2 SYGVKD. V was clipped by 5 bases and J by 4 bases, with 17 bases between them. CDR3 sequence (DNA): TGTGCCATCAGTTACTCCGATCGGTTTGGAGAGACCCAGTACTTC. Amino acid sequence: CAISYSDRFGETQYF.

The rearrangement joins TRBV3-1 to TRBJ1-4; no firm D call. Germline values: CDR1 LGHDT, CDR2 YNNKEL (reference sequence). This CDR3 contains 15 residues. V lost 4 bases and J lost 1, with 10 bases in between. DNA of the CDR3: TGTGCCAGCAGCCCCATTTTTGGAACTAATGAAAAACTGTTTTTT. Encoded protein: CASSPIFGTNEKLFF.